Sequencing of this T cell receptor (beta chain) was carried out in a study of cytomegalovirus exposure and HLA in healthy donors. Study-wide results and limits: Across donors, most TCRs were seen rarely, yet some public ones were widespread.

Donors came from a validation cohort of 95 to 150 subjects, distinct from the first 666-subject cohort. The table lists this clone with a count of one. What it recognizes is unknown. CDR3 length: 17 amino acids. V shed 3 bases and J 1 base; nucleotides not matched to a gene: 5. CDR1 and CDR2 from the germline V gene are SEHNR and FQNEAQ (reference sequence). Using immunoSEQ multiplex PCR, the repertoire was profiled, and TCRdb retains in-frame clones only, with some absent. This sample has approximately 64,000 clones, with around 89% found just once. The receptor was derived from a young woman in good health and CMV-seronegative. V gene TRBV7-9 combines with J gene TRBJ2-5, with 13 bases fitting TRBD2. The sample comprised PBMCs. The CDR3 bases are TGTGCCAGCAGCTTCCCCGGGACTAGCGGGATCCAAGAGACCCAGTACTTC. Encoded protein: CASSFPGTSGIQETQYF.